Only one count was recorded for the clone carrying this T cell receptor beta chain. Sequencing used immunoSEQ multiplex PCR; TCRdb keeps in-frame clones, though not all of them. The sample contains a few hundred thousand clones, over 75% of which appear only once. This specimen belongs to a study of blood T cell repertoires in COVID-19. The overall study: Samples came from the United States, Italy and Spain, spanning acute and convalescent COVID-19.

The CDR3 has 15 amino acids. V lost 5 bases and J lost 4; bases outside the gene matches: 5. Germline-derived CDR1 and CDR2 are MNHEY and SVGAGI. In terms of age and location, participants ranged from roughly 18 to 89 years and lived in about 25 US areas. Cohorts were assigned according to the clinical history that participants reported. The TCR comes from a woman aged 40 to 50 who had recovered from COVID-19. This chain connects TRBV6-5 to TRBJ1-4; TRBD1 matches 9 bases. The specimen was PBMCs or T cells enriched from blood (not recorded which). CDR3 DNA: TGTGCCAGCAGTAGACAGGGGGAGGGTAATGAAAAACTGTTTTTT. Translated: CASSRQGEGNEKLFF.